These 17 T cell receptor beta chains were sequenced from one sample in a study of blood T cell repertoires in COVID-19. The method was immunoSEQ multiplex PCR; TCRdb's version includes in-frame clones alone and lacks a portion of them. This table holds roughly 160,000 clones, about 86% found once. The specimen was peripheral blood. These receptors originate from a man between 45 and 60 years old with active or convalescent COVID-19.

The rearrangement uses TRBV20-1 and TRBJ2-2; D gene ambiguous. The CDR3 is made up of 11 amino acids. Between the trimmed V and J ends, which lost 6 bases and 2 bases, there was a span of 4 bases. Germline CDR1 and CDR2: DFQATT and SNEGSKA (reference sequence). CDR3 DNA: TGCAGTGCCCCAAACACCGGGGAGCTGTTTTTT. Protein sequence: CSAPNTGELFF.

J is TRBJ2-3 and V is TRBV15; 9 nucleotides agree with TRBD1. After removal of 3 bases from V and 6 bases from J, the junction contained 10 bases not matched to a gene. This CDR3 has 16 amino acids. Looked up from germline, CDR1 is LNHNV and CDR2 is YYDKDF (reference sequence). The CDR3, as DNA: TGTGCCACCAGCAGCCTGAACAGGGGGCTGTCGGATACGCAGTATTTT. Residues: CATSSLNRGLSDTQYF. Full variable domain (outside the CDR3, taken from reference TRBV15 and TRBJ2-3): DAMVIQNPRYQVTQFGKPVTLSCSQTLNHNVMYWYQQKSSQAPKLLFHYYDKDFNNEADTPDNFQSRRPNTSFCFLDIRSPGLGDTAMYLCATSSLNRGLSDTQYFGPGTRLTVL.

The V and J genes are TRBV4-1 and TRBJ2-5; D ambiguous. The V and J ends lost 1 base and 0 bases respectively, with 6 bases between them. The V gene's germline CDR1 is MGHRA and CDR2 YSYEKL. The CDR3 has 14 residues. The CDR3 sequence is CASSQVEYQETQYF. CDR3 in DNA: TGCGCCAGCAGCCAAGTAGAGTACCAAGAGACCCAGTACTTC.

CDR3 region: CASSEWGQGLFF. DNA for the CDR3: TGTGCCAGCAGTGAATGGGGACAGGGGCTGTTTTTT. The rearrangement uses TRBV25-1 and TRBJ2-2; 9 bases align to TRBD1. Losses at the gene ends were 1 base for V and 13 bases for J; bases not matched to a gene: 1. The CDR3 sequence is 12 residues long. CDR1 MGHDK and CDR2 SYGVNS come from the germline V gene.

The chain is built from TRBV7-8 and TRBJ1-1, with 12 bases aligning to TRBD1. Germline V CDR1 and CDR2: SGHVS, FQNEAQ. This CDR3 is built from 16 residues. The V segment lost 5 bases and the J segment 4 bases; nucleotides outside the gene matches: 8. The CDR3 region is CASSLRDRGLGTEAFF. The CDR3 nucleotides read TGTGCCAGCAGCCTTCGGGACAGGGGGCTTGGCACTGAAGCTTTCTTT.

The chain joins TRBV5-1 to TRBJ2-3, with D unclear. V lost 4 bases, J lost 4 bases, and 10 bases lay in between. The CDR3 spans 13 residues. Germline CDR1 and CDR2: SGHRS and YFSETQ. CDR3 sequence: CASSVYEADTQYF. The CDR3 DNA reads TGCGCCAGCAGCGTCTACGAGGCAGATACGCAGTATTTT.

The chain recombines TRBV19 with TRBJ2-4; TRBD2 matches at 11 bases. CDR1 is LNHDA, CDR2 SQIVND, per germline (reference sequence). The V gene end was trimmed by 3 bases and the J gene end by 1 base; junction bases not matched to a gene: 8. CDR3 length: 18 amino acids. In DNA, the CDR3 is TGTGCCAGTAGTATTCTAGCGGGAGGCGGGGGGGCCAAAAACATTCAGTACTTC. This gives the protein CASSILAGGGGAKNIQYF. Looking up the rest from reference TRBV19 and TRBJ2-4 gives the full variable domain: DGGITQSPKYLFRKEGQNVTLSCEQNLNHDAMYWYRQDPGQGLRLIYYSQIVNDFQKGDIAEGYSVSREKKESFPLTVTSAQKNPTAFYLCASSILAGGGGAKNIQYFGAGTRLSVL.

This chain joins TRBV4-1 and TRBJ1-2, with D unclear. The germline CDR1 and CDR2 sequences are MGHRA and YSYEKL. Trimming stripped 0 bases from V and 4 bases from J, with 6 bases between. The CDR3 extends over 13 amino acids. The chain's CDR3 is CASSQETAYGYTF. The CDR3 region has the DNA TGCGCCAGCAGCCAAGAAACAGCCTATGGCTACACCTTC.

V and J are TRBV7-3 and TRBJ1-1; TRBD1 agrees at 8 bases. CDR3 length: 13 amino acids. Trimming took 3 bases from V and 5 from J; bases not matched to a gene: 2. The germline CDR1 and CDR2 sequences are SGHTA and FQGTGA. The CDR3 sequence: CASSLGQETEAFF. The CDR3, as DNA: TGTGCCAGCAGCTTGGGACAGGAGACTGAAGCTTTCTTT.

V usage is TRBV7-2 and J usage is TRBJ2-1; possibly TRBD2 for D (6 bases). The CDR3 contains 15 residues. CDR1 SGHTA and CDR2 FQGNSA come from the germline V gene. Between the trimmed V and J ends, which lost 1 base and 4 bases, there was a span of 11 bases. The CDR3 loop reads CASSLDGGRYNEQFF. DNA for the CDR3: TGTGCCAGCAGCTTAGACGGGGGTAGATACAATGAGCAGTTCTTC.

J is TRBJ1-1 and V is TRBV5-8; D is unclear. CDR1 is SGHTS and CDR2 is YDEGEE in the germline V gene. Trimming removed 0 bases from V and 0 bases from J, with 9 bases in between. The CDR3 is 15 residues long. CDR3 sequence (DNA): TGTGCCAGCAGCTTGGGTGCGCTATTGAACACTGAAGCTTTCTTT. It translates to CASSLGALLNTEAFF.

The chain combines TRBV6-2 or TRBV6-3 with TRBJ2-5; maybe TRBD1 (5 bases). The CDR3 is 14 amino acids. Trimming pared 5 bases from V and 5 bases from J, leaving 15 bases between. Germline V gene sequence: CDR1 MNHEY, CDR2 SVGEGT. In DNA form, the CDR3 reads TGTGCCAGCAGTCCGCAGGGATGGGGCGAGACCCAGTACTTC. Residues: CASSPQGWGETQYF.

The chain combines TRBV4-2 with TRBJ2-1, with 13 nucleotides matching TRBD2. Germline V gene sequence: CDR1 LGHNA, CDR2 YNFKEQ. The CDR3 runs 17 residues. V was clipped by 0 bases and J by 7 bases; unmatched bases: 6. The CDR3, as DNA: TGTGCCAGCAGCCAAGATGGGGGACTAGCGGGGATAAATGAGCAGTTCTTC. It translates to CASSQDGGLAGINEQFF.

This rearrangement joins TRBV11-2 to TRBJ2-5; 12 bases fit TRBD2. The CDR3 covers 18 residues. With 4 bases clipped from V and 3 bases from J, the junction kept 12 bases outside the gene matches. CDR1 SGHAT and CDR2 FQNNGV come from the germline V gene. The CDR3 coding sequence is TGTGCCAGCAGCTATCTCCGGACTAGCGGGGCGTCTAAAGAGACCCAGTACTTC. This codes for CASSYLRTSGASKETQYF. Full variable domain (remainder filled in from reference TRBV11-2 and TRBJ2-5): EAGVAQSPRYKIIEKRQSVAFWCNPISGHATLYWYQQILGQGPKLLIQFQNNGVVDDSQLPKDRFSAERLKGVDSTLKIQPAKLEDSAVYLCASSYLRTSGASKETQYFGPGTRLLVL.

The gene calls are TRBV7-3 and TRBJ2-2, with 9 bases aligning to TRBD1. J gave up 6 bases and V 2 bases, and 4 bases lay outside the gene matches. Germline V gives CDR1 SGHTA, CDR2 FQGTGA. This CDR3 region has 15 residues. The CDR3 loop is CASSLGTGIPGELFF. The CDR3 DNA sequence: TGTGCCAGCAGCTTAGGGACAGGGATCCCCGGGGAGCTGTTTTTT.

The CDR3 sequence is CASKADRLMNTEAFF. The CDR3 DNA sequence: TGTGCCAGCAAGGCAGACAGACTCATGAACACTGAAGCTTTCTTT. The chain joins TRBV7-2 to TRBJ1-1; tentatively, D is TRBD1 (5 bases). The CDR3 has 15 amino acids. Trimming stripped 7 bases from V and 0 bases from J, with 15 bases between. Germline CDR1 is SGHTA and CDR2 is FQGNSA.

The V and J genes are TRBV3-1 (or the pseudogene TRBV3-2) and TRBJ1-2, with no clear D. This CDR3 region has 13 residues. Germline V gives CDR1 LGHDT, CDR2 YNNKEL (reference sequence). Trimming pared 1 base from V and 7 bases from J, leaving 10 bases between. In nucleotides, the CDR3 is TGTGCCAGCAGCCAAGGAGGGTTCGCTGGCTACACCTTC. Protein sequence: CASSQGGFAGYTF.